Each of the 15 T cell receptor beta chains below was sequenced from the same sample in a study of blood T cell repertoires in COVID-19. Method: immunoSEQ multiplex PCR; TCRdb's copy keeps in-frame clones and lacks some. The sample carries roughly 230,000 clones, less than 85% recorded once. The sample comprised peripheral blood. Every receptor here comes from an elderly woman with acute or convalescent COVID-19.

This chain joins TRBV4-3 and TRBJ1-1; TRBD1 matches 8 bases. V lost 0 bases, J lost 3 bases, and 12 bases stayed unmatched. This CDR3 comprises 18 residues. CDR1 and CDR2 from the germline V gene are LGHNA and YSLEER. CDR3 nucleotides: TGCGCCAGCAGCCAAGAGTCGTTCGGGGGACAGGTGGACACTGAAGCTTTCTTT. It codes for CASSQESFGGQVDTEAFF.

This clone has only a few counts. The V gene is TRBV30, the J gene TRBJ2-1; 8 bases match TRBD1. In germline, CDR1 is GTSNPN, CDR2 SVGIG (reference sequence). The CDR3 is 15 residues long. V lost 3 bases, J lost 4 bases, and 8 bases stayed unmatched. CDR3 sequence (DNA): TGTGCCTGGAGGGCCGGGACAGGACCTTACAATGAGCAGTTCTTC. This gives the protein CAWRAGTGPYNEQFF. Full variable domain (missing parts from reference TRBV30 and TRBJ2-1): SQTIHQWPATLVQPVGSPLSLECTVEGTSNPNLYWYRQAAGRGLQLLFYSVGIGQISSEVPQNLSASRPQDRQFILSSKKLLLSDSGFYLCAWRAGTGPYNEQFFGPGTRLTVL.

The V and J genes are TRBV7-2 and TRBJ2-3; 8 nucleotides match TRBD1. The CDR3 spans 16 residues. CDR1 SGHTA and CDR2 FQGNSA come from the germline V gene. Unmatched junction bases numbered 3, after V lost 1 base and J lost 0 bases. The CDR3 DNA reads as TGTGCCAGCAGCTTAGGGGGGACAGGTAGCACAGATACGCAGTATTTT. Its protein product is CASSLGGTGSTDTQYF.

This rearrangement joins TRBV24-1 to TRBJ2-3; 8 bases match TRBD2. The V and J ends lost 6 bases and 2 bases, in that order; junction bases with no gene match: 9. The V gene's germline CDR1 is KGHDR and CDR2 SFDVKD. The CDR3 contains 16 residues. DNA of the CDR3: TGTGCCACCAGTCGGGGGACGGGGGGGTACACAGATACGCAGTATTTT. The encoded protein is CATSRGTGGYTDTQYF.

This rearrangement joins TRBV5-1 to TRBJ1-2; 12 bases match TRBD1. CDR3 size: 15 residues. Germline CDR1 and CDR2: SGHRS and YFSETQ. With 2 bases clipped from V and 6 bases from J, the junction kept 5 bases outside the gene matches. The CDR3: CASSFTGTGGNGYTF. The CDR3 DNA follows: TGCGCCAGCAGCTTTACCGGGACAGGGGGCAATGGCTACACCTTC.

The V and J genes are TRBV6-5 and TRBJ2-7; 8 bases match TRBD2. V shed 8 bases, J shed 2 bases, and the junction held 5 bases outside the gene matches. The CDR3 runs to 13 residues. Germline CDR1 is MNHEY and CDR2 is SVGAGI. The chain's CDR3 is CASAERETYEQYF. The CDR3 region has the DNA TGTGCCAGCGCGGAGCGGGAGACCTACGAGCAGTACTTC.

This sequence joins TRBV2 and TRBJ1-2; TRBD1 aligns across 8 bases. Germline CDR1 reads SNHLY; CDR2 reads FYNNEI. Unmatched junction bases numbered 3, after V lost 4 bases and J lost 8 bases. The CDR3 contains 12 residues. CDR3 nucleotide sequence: TGTGCCAGCAGTGCGACAGGGGAAGGCTACACCTTC. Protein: CASSATGEGYTF.

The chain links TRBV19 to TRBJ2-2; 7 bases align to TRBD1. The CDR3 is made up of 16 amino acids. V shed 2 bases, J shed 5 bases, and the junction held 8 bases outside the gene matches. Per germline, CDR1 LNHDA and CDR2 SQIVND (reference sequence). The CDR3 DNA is TGTGCCAGTAGTATATCGGCAGGGGGACGGACCGGGGAGCTGTTTTTT. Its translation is CASSISAGGRTGELFF.

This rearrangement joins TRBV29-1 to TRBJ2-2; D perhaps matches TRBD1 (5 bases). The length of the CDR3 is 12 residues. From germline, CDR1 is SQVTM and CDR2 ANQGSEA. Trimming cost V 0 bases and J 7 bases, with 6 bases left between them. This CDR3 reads CSVEDQGGELFF. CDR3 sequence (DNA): TGCAGCGTTGAAGATCAGGGCGGGGAGCTGTTTTTT.

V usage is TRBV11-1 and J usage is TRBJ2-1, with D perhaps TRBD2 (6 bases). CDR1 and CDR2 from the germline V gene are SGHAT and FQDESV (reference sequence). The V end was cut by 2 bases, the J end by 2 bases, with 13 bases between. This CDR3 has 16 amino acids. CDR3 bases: TGTGCCAGCAGCTTAAGGGTAGCGGCTACCTACAATGAGCAGTTCTTC. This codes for CASSLRVAATYNEQFF.

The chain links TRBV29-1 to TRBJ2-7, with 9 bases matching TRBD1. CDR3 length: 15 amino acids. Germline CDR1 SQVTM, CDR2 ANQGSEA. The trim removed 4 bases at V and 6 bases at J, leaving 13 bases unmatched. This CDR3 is CSVGPPGQGVGEQYF. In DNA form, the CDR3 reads TGCAGCGTTGGTCCTCCGGGACAGGGAGTAGGCGAGCAGTACTTC.

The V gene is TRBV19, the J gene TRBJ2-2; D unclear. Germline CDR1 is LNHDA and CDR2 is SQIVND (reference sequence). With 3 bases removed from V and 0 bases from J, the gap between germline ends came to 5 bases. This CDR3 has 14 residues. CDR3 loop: CASSIGANTGELFF. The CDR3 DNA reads TGTGCCAGTAGTATTGGAGCGAACACCGGGGAGCTGTTTTTT.

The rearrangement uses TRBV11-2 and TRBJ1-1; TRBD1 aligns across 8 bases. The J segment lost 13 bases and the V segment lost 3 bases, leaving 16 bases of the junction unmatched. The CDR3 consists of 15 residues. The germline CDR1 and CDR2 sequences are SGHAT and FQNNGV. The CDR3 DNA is TGTGCCAGCAGCTTGGCAGGGGGCGGGGGCCGAACGCATTTCTTT. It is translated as CASSLAGGGGRTHFF.

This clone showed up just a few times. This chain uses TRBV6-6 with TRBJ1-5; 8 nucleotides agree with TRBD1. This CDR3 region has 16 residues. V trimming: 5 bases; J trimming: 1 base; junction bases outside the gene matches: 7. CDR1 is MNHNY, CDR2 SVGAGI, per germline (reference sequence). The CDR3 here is CASSRQGTGSNQPQHF. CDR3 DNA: TGTGCCAGCAGTCGACAGGGGACGGGGAGCAATCAGCCCCAGCATTTT.

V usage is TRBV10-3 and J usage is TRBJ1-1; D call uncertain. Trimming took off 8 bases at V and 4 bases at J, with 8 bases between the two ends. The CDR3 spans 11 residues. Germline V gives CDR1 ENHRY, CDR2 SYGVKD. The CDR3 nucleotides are TGTGCCATCGGGAGCGGCACTGAAGCTTTCTTT. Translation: CAIGSGTEAFF.